This T cell receptor (beta chain) is drawn from a study of CD8+ T cells in alopecia areata. RNA was isolated and reverse transcribed to cDNA, the sequencing template. The table came from immunoSEQ multiplex PCR; TCRdb's copy has only in-frame clones and leaves some out. The sample lists roughly 150,000 clones, about 89% occurring once. The study, taken as a whole, reports: An increase in clonality over normal scalp was evident in lesional scalp, especially alopecia totalis/universalis.

On this clone itself: Its specificity is not known.

Losses at the gene ends were 5 bases for V and 8 bases for J; bases not matched to a gene: 2. Germline CDR1 and CDR2: MGHRA and YSYEKL. CDR3 length equals 12 residues. Alopecia areata patients provided lesional scalp punch biopsies and peripheral blood. V and J are TRBV4-1 and TRBJ2-7; 11 nucleotides match TRBD1. This clonotype was sampled from a human donor with alopecia areata. The sequencing used CD8+ T cells sorted from blood, collected at week 0. CDR3 region: CASSGTGGQQYF. Here the CDR3 DNA reads TGCGCCAGCAGCGGGACAGGGGGGCAGCAGTACTTC.